The TCR beta chain under discussion was sequenced for a study of early stage breast cancer tumors. As for the study in general: ER+/PR+/HER2- status applied to about 80% of the 16 invasive breast tumors. Notes on the study in general: Most shared enriched TCRB sequences were commonly generated ones.

Repertoires were generated with immunoSEQ multiplex PCR, while TCRdb's copy carries only in-frame clones and drops some. The sample shows about 5,400 clones, 60% to 80% of them seen only once. On this clone itself: Its antigen is still unknown.

J was trimmed by 9 bases and V by 4 bases; bases with no gene match: 13. Germline V gene sequence: CDR1 ENHRY, CDR2 SYGVKD. The CDR3 totals 16 residues. Roughly 18-55 mg of tissue was diced for each tumor. The chain carries TRBV10-3 and TRBJ2-1; 9 bases fit TRBD2. The material sequenced was breast tumor tissue. The TCR originated in a person aged 55 to 75 with breast cancer. In DNA, the CDR3 is TGTGCCATCAGTGCCTCGGCGGGCGGGGGGGCAGGTGAGCAGTTCTTC. The encoded protein is CAISASAGGGAGEQFF.